This T cell receptor (beta chain) was identified in a study of blood T cell repertoires in COVID-19. Study in general: The study drew acute and convalescent COVID-19 samples from the United States, Italy and Spain.

Original processing methods: Estimated nucleated cell counts came from reference gene primer amplification. Assay used: immunoSEQ multiplex PCR; TCRdb lists only in-frame clones, some missing. The DNA was the basis for D and trimming; V, J and clone size are from that table. Among about 190,000 clones listed, around three quarters were seen once. Trimming cost V 4 bases and J 4 bases; bases outside gene matches: 4. Germline V gene data show CDR1 as MNHEY and CDR2 as SVGAGI. The CDR3 consists of 15 residues. The chain has TRBV6-5 and TRBJ2-1; 10 nucleotides line up with TRBD2. The source material was peripheral blood. The TCR sequence derives from a man aged 60 to 75 with active or convalescent COVID-19. The CDR3 sequence is CASSSSGSAYNEQFF. CDR3 in DNA: TGTGCCAGCAGTTCTAGCGGGAGTGCTTACAATGAGCAGTTCTTC.